These 18 T cell receptor beta chains were sequenced from one sample in a study of T cell responses to AZD1222 COVID-19 vaccine. TCRdb keeps only in-frame clones here, not all; method: immunoSEQ multiplex PCR. The table lists some 150,000 clones, 91% of them singletons, with 4.5% to 6.5% in the top ten. The sample in question was peripheral blood, obtained on day 0 of AZD1222 vaccination. All receptors derive from an adult in good health.

The V and J genes are TRBV3-1 (or the pseudogene TRBV3-2) and TRBJ1-6; a weak D match, TRBD1 (5 bases). Germline V CDR1 and CDR2: LGHDT, YNNKEL (reference sequence). V was clipped by 2 bases and J by 8 bases, with 10 bases between them. The CDR3 runs 14 residues. The CDR3: CASSQPTEYSPLHF. The CDR3 coding sequence is TGTGCCAGCAGCCAACCGACAGAGTATTCACCCCTCCACTTT.

With respect to this clone: A single base separates this from a much larger clone, so it may be a read error. The V call is TRBV7-2, the J call TRBJ2-7; TRBD1 is a possible D gene (5 bases). Germline-derived CDR1 and CDR2 are SGHTA and FQGNSA. This CDR3 has 12 residues. The germline V and J ends were trimmed by 2 bases and 6 bases, with 8 bases remaining between them. The CDR3 DNA follows: TGTGCCAGCAGCTTATTAGGGGTCGAGCAGTACTTC. This encodes CASSLLGVEQYF. Variable domain in full (rest from reference TRBV7-2 and TRBJ2-7): GAGVSQSPSNKVTEKGKDVELRCDPISGHTALYWYRQSLGQGLEFLIYFQGNSAPDKSGLPSDRFSAERTGGSVSTLTIQRTQQEDSAVYLCASSLLGVEQYFGPGTRLTVT.

The chain links TRBV19 to TRBJ2-1; D is ambiguous. The CDR3 runs 14 residues. V was trimmed by 8 bases and J by 0 bases, leaving 11 bases between them. CDR1 is LNHDA, CDR2 SQIVND, per germline (reference sequence). The chain's CDR3 is CASGVASSYNEQFF. In nucleotides, the CDR3 is TGTGCCAGTGGCGTCGCCAGCTCCTACAATGAGCAGTTCTTC. The full variable domain, with the rest looked up from reference TRBV19 and TRBJ2-1, is DGGITQSPKYLFRKEGQNVTLSCEQNLNHDAMYWYRQDPGQGLRLIYYSQIVNDFQKGDIAEGYSVSREKKESFPLTVTSAQKNPTAFYLCASGVASSYNEQFFGPGTRLTVL.

Turning to this clone: Other DNA sequences from this sample encode an identical CDR3 as well. J is TRBJ1-5 and V is TRBV18; no clear D. V was pared by 2 bases and J by 5 bases, with 7 bases between. Germline CDR1 is KGHSH and CDR2 is LQKENI. The CDR3 consists of 13 residues. CDR3 amino acids: CASSPGEDQPQHF. The CDR3 DNA reads as TGTGCCAGCTCACCAGGGGAAGATCAGCCCCAGCATTTT.

This chain links TRBV27 with TRBJ1-5; TRBD1 is a possible D gene (5 bases). CDR3 length: 14 amino acids. The ends were cut back, 4 bases at V and 7 bases at J, with 14 bases in the middle. Per germline, CDR1 MNHEY and CDR2 SMNVEV (reference sequence). The CDR3 here is CASSSTSGDQPQHF. The DNA for the CDR3 is TGTGCCAGCAGTTCCACCTCCGGGGACCAGCCCCAGCATTTT.

The rearrangement links TRBV2 to TRBJ2-1, with D uncertain. In germline, CDR1 is SNHLY, CDR2 FYNNEI. Trimming pared 0 bases from V and 6 bases from J, leaving 9 bases between. The CDR3 contains 14 residues. In nucleotides, the CDR3 is TGTGCCAGCAGTGAAGCCAGATCTATCAATGAGCAGTTCTTC. It encodes CASSEARSINEQFF.

By frequency in the sample, this clone is medium-sized. Sequence at one end of the junction differs from germline and may be a read error. The V call is TRBV6-1, the J call TRBJ1-1; no reliable D call. Germline V lookup: CDR1 MNHNS, CDR2 SASEGT. This CDR3 comprises 12 residues. The CDR3 DNA sequence: TGTGCCAGCAGTCAAGCGGACACTGAAGCTTTCTTT. Amino acids: CASSQADTEAFF.

This sequence joins TRBV7-3 and TRBJ1-6, with TRBD1 identical over 9 bases. V was clipped by 4 bases and J by 1 base; unmatched bases: 2. Germline V lookup: CDR1 SGHTA, CDR2 FQGTGA. The CDR3 consists of 16 residues. CDR3 DNA sequence: TGTGCCAGCAGCTCGACAGGGGGGTCCTATAATTCACCCCTCCACTTT. Its protein is CASSSTGGSYNSPLHF.

This clone was detected only once. The CDR3 sequence is CASRGDGQTNYGYTF. The CDR3 DNA is TGTGCCAGCAGGGGGGACGGACAAACTAACTATGGCTACACCTTC. The rearrangement links TRBV6-4 to TRBJ1-2; D is possibly TRBD1 (5 bases). The germline V gene has CDR1 MRHNA and CDR2 SNTAGT. This CDR3 region has 15 residues. Between the trimmed V and J ends, which lost 6 bases and 0 bases, there was a span of 14 bases.

The V gene is TRBV7-2, the J gene TRBJ2-7; D is possibly TRBD2 (5 bases). Between the trimmed V and J ends, which lost 5 bases and 5 bases, there was a span of 16 bases. Germline CDR1 is SGHTA and CDR2 is FQGNSA. The CDR3 consists of 14 residues. The CDR3 bases are TGTGCCAGCAGCCCAGCGGTGGGTCGAGACGAGCAGTACTTC. It translates to CASSPAVGRDEQYF.

The chain couples TRBV5-1 to TRBJ2-3, with 8 bases lining up with TRBD1. Germline-derived CDR1 and CDR2 are SGHRS and YFSETQ. Trimming cost V 0 bases and J 5 bases; bases outside gene matches: 5. CDR3 length: 15 residues. The CDR3 bases are TGCGCCAGCAGCTTGGCCATACAGGGGGGAGATACGCAGTATTTT. As protein: CASSLAIQGGDTQYF.

There are a few counts of this clone. The V call is TRBV15, the J call TRBJ2-1; possible D gene TRBD1, 5 bases. The CDR3 sequence is 15 residues long. V lost 0 bases and J 8 bases, leaving 14 bases between the germline ends. Germline V gene data show CDR1 as LNHNV and CDR2 as YYDKDF (reference sequence). CDR3 nucleotide sequence: TGTGCCACCAGCAGAGATCCAGGGCCCGCACATGAGCAGTTCTTC. Its translation: CATSRDPGPAHEQFF.

This chain uses TRBV5-1 with TRBJ2-3; 7 bases fit TRBD2. Germline V gene lookup returns CDR1 SGHRS and CDR2 YFSETQ. Unmatched junction bases numbered 7, after V lost 2 bases and J lost 4 bases. The CDR3 length is 15 residues. The CDR3 loop is CASSFAPSGSDTQYF. The CDR3 region has the DNA TGCGCCAGCAGCTTCGCCCCTAGCGGCTCAGATACGCAGTATTTT.

The chain combines TRBV28 with TRBJ1-5, with D possibly being TRBD1 (5 bases). Germline V gene sequence: CDR1 MDHEN, CDR2 SYDVKM. The CDR3 extends over 15 amino acids. Trimming took off 4 bases at V and 4 bases at J, with 14 bases between the two ends. CDR3: CASSWAGGGNQPQHF. CDR3 bases: TGTGCCAGCAGTTGGGCCGGGGGGGGAAATCAGCCCCAGCATTTT.

The chain carries TRBV6-5 and TRBJ1-1; 7 bases are shared with TRBD1. CDR3 length equals 12 residues. The junction had 3 bases not matched to a gene; V was cut back by 3 bases and J by 8 bases. The germline gives CDR1 MNHEY, CDR2 SVGAGI. This CDR3 reads CASSYKGQEAFF. The CDR3, as DNA: TGTGCCAGCAGTTATAAGGGACAGGAAGCTTTCTTT.

The gene calls are TRBV27 and TRBJ1-4, with a possible D match to TRBD1 (5 bases). Germline CDR1 is MNHEY and CDR2 is SMNVEV (reference sequence). The V end was cut by 2 bases, the J end by 8 bases, with 12 bases between. The CDR3 runs to 14 residues. The CDR3 DNA is TGTGCCAGCAGTTTACAGGGAGAGCCCGAAAAACTGTTTTTT. It encodes CASSLQGEPEKLFF.

V gene TRBV24-1 combines with J gene TRBJ2-5, with D perhaps matching TRBD1 (6 bases). Germline assignment: CDR1 KGHDR and CDR2 SFDVKD. Deletions cut 9 bases from V and 5 bases from J, with 12 bases between. CDR3 length equals 12 residues. DNA for the CDR3: TGTGCCACCGGTCAGGGGCAGGAGACCCAGTACTTC. Translating it yields CATGQGQETQYF.

The chain links TRBV7-9 to TRBJ2-7; D gene ambiguous. Trimming left V 1 base short and J 6 bases short, with 10 bases between. The length of the CDR3 is 13 residues. Germline V gives CDR1 SEHNR, CDR2 FQNEAQ (reference sequence). DNA of the CDR3: TGTGCCAGCAGCTTAGACAGAGAAGGCGAGCAGTACTTC. Its protein product is CASSLDREGEQYF.